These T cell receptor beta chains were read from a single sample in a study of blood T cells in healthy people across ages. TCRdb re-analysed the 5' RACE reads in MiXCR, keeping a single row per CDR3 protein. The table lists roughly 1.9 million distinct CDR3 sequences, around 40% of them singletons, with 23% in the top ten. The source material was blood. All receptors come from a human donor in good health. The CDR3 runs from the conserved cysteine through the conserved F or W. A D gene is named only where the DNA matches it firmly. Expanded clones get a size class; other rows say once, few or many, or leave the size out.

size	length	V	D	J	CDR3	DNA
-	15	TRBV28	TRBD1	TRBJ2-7	CASAGSGTVFYEQYF	TGTGCCAGCGCCGGATCCGGGACAGTCTTCTACGAGCAGTACTTC
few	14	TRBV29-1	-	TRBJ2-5	CSVIESLGLETQYF	TGCAGCGTGATAGAAAGTTTAGGGCTGGAGACCCAGTACTTC
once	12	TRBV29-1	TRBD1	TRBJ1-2	CSTGQGTYGYTF	TGCAGCACGGGACAGGGAACCTATGGCTACACCTTC
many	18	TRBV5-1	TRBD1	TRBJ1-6	CASSPMTTGGLYNSPLHF	TGCGCCAGCAGCCCGATGACGACAGGGGGCCTCTATAATTCACCCCTCCACTTT
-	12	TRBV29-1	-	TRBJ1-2	CSESRGASGYTF	TGCAGCGAGTCCCGGGGGGCGTCTGGCTACACCTTC
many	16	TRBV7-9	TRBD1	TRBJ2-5	CASSHTLRDRQETQYF	TGTGCCAGCAGCCATACACTCCGGGACAGACAAGAGACCCAGTACTTC
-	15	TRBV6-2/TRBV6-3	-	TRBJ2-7	CASSYSKYNTYEQYF	TGTGCCAGCAGTTACTCGAAGTACAACACCTACGAGCAGTACTTC
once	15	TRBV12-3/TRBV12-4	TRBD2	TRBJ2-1	CASCLAGGYSNEQFF	TGTGCCAGCTGCTTAGCGGGGGGCTACAGCAATGAGCAGTTCTTC
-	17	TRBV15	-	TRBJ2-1	CATSREGKGGPLGEQFF	TGTGCCACCAGCAGAGAAGGGAAGGGGGGCCCTTTAGGGGAGCAGTTCTTC
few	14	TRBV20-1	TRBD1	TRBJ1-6	CSARDPGGNSPLHF	TGCAGTGCTAGAGATCCAGGGGGGAATTCACCCCTCCACTTT
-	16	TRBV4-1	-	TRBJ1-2	CASSPKRYDLDFRYTF	TGCGCCAGCAGCCCGAAGAGGTATGATTTAGATTTCCGCTACACCTTC
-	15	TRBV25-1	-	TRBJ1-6	CATSDHGDYNSPLHF	TGTGCCACCTCGGATCACGGGGACTATAATTCACCCCTCCACTTT
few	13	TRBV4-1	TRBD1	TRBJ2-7	CASSHDRENEQYF	TGCGCCAGCAGCCATGACAGGGAAAACGAGCAGTACTTC
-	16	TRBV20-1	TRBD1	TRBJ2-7	CSARDPLGTGSYEQYF	TGCAGTGCTAGAGATCCACTCGGGACAGGCTCCTACGAGCAGTACTTC
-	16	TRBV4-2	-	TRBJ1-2	CASSQDHGRRGHGYTF	TGTGCCAGCAGCCAAGATCACGGGCGAAGGGGTCATGGCTACACCTTC
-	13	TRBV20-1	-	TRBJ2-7	CSATHRAPYEQYF	TGCAGTGCAACTCACAGGGCCCCCTACGAGCAGTACTTC
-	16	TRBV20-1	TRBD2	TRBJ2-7	CSADGTSGGAGNEQYF	TGCAGTGCTGACGGGACTAGCGGGGGGGCTGGGAATGAGCAGTACTTC
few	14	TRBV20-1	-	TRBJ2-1	CSARDWGDYNEQFF	TGCAGTGCTAGAGATTGGGGGGATTACAATGAGCAGTTCTTC
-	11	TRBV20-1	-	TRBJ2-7	CSVSQWEEQYF	TGCAGTGTTAGTCAGTGGGAAGAGCAGTACTTC
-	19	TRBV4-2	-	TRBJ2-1	CASSQDYSTGSSSYNEQFF	TGTGCCAGCAGCCAAGACTACTCCACCGGGAGTAGCTCCTACAATGAGCAGTTCTTC
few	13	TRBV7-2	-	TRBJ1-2	CASRLLLLGGYTF	TGTGCCAGCAGATTACTCCTTCTCGGGGGCTACACCTTC
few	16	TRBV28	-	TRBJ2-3	CASRKTLQGIADTQYF	TGTGCCAGCAGGAAAACCCTCCAGGGGATCGCAGATACGCAGTATTTT
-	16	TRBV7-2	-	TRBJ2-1	CASSLAVGASYNEQFF	TGTGCCAGCAGCTTAGCGGTGGGGGCCTCCTACAATGAGCAGTTCTTC
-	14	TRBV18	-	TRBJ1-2	CASSPAWGRYGYTF	TGTGCCAGCTCACCGGCTTGGGGAAGATATGGCTACACCTTC
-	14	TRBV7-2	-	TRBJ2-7	CASSLALQGYEQYF	TGTGCCAGCAGCTTAGCGCTACAGGGCTACGAGCAGTACTTC
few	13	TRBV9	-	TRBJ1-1	CASSDGKNTEAFF	TGTGCCAGCAGCGACGGGAAGAACACTGAAGCTTTCTTT
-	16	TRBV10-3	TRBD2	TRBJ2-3	CAISGLAGGRADTQYF	TGTGCCATCAGTGGGTTAGCGGGGGGAAGGGCAGATACGCAGTATTTT
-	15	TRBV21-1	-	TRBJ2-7	CASSRPRTGSYEQYF	TGTGCCAGCAGCAGGCCTCGGACAGGGTCCTACGAGCAGTACTTC
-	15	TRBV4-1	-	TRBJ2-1	CASSQVGEGAGEQFF	TGCGCCAGCAGCCAAGTGGGGGAAGGTGCGGGTGAGCAGTTCTTC
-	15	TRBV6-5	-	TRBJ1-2	CASSYSRGVDYGYTF	TGTGCCAGCAGTTACTCTAGGGGGGTTGACTATGGCTACACCTTC
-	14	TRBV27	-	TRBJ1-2	CASSPIKGSYGYTF	TGTGCCAGCAGTCCTATCAAGGGCTCTTATGGCTACACCTTC
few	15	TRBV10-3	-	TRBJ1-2	CAITPNPGEDYGYTF	TGTGCCATCACTCCCAACCCAGGGGAGGACTATGGCTACACCTTC
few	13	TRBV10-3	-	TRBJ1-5	CAISQTDDQPQHF	TGTGCCATCAGTCAAACGGATGATCAGCCCCAGCATTTT
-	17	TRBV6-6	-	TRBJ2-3	CASSPVNGPQETDTQYF	TGTGCCAGCAGTCCTGTTAACGGCCCACAGGAAACAGATACGCAGTATTTT
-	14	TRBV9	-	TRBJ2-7	CASSVELGFGEQYF	TGTGCCAGCAGCGTAGAACTGGGCTTCGGCGAGCAGTACTTC
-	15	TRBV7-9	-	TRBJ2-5	CASSSTHLGIETQYF	TGTGCCAGCAGCTCCACACACTTAGGCATTGAGACCCAGTACTTC
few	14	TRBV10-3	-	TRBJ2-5	CAISGREQQETQYF	TGTGCCATCAGTGGGAGGGAGCAACAAGAGACCCAGTACTTC
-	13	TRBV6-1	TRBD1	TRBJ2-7	CAGKQGARTEQYF	TGTGCCGGCAAACAGGGGGCGAGAACCGAGCAGTACTTC
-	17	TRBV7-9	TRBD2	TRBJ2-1	CASSLLAGGPQVDEQFF	TGTGCCAGCAGCTTACTAGCGGGGGGACCCCAGGTGGATGAGCAGTTCTTC
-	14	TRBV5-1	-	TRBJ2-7	CASSRTTFSGEQYF	TGCGCCAGCAGCCGTACGACTTTTTCGGGCGAGCAGTACTTC
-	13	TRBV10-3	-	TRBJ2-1	CAISDLALNEQFF	TGTGCCATCAGTGATCTCGCCTTAAATGAGCAGTTCTTC
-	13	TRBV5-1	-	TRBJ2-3	CASSFGVSDTQYF	TGCGCCAGCAGCTTTGGGGTTTCAGATACGCAGTATTTT
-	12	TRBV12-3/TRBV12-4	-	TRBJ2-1	CASSFGPFEQFF	TGTGCCAGCAGTTTTGGACCCTTTGAGCAGTTCTTC
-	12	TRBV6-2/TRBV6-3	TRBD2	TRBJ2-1	CASSYIGLVQFF	TGTGCCAGCAGTTACATAGGACTAGTTCAGTTCTTC
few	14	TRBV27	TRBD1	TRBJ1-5	CASKRQGQVQPQHF	TGTGCCAGCAAGAGACAGGGACAAGTTCAGCCCCAGCATTTT
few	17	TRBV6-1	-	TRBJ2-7	CASHIRGGKPRSYEQYF	TGTGCCAGCCATATCAGGGGCGGGAAACCTAGGTCCTACGAGCAGTACTTC